This record covers a single T cell receptor (beta chain). Its cognate antigen has yet to be identified. Base quality data are lacking; no much larger clone is found one base away. Reading from cysteine to phenylalanine, the CDR3 counts 18 amino acids. The read is trimmed to its CDR3 DNA, 54 bases read in frame from base 1. CDR1 and CDR2 are read off the germline V gene as SGDLS and YYNGEE. V lost 0 bases and J lost 1 base, and the count of bases not matched to a germline gene is 7. TCRbeta CDR3 regions were amplified from genomic DNA by means of the immunoSEQ Assay, a bias-controlled multiplex PCR. The study's own analysis went as follows. The number of nucleated cells in each sample was estimated from the amplification of reference gene primers within the assay. Sequence reads were collapsed and filtered to measure the absolute abundance of every unique TCRbeta CDR3 rearrangement. Productive Simpson clonality was computed per sample as the square root of Simpson's diversity index over productive rearrangements. In its TCRdb copy, this immuneACCESS table keeps in-frame sequences only and misses some clones. Where compared with another copy, unresolved V genes explain less than half of these, and the others have no known cause. V and J calls and clone size are copied from that table; D and trimming were computed from the DNA. Counted in this sample were 350,000 to 450,000 clones; about 86% of them appeared once. The top ten hold 7.1% of the sample.

The sample comes from a study of blood T cell repertoires in COVID-19 (dated by TCRdb to the early 2020s). Looking at the study overall: The collaborator samples originated in the United States, Italy and Spain and spanned the acute and convalescent phases of COVID-19. Subjects who had been exposed to COVID-19, were actively infected with it, or had recovered from it provided the deeply sampled blood TCRbeta repertoires that made up the dataset. Samples came from the ongoing ImmuneRACE study (first 160 participants) plus 1,254 subjects from 6 global collaborators. The repertoires were released in a freely available public database intended as a resource for research on the immune response to SARS-CoV-2. A de-identified subject ID, COVID-19 status, age in years and sex were almost always included in the sample metadata. Where available, HLA class I and class II types were taken from metadata supplied by the sample provider and were not determined by assay-based typing. The prospective study material was composed of cDNA or gDNA derived from T cells, B-cell-depleted T cells, or PBMCs. Results and caveats for the whole study, not just this receptor: Clinical and demographic metadata were provided uncurated, with the amount varying by source and participant.

One collaborating source in Seattle enrolled patients during active infection and followed them longitudinally through the course of disease. Collaborating institutions collected whole blood in K2EDTA tubes following their own protocols. Collaborator samples were shipped for TCRbeta analysis as frozen whole blood, isolated PBMCs, or DNA extracted from either sample type. The sequence derives from an older woman with COVID-19, enrolled during active disease. This receptor chain uses TRBV9 and TRBJ2-3, with 11 middle bases fitting TRBD2. Sequencing input: peripheral blood. At the DNA level, the sequence is TGTGCCAGCAGCGTAGCTAGCGGGGGGAGGCGGGGCACAGATACGCAGTATTTT. This gives the protein CASSVASGGRRGTDTQYF.